This T cell receptor beta chain comes out of a study of vaccination and CD4 T cells after COVID-19. Turning to the study itself: Control cultures, each given a CEFX pool, an HIV-1 Nef pool, or no peptide, were included.

Findings and caveats of the study: Median SARS-CoV-2-reactive clonotype numbers went from around 19 to 38; this increase was not significant. The appearance of a median approximately 90% of reactive clones in convalescent patients occurred only post-vaccination.

For this clonotype: Its antigen is undetermined.

Once obtained from cultured CD4+ T cells, the DNA was sequenced using the Oncomine TCR Beta short-read assay. TCRdb recomputed calls from the PCR reads with MiXCR, one row per CDR3 protein. The sample has 7,500 or so distinct CDR3 sequences; 20% to 25% are singletons. The sample's treatment: roughly 10-day PBMC culture with coronavirus spike peptide pools or control peptides (ViraFEST assay). The collection of CD4+ T cells from the unexposed donor took place before the COVID-19 pandemic (2011-2018). The CDR3 runs 15 residues. Germline trimming cut 7 bases from V and 10 bases from J; bases unmatched to any gene: 11. Germline V gene data show CDR1 as MNHEY and CDR2 as SMNVEV (reference sequence).

The source is a human donor in good health. Sequencing was carried out using CD4+ T cells from blood, cultured in vitro. The chain links TRBV27 to TRBJ1-6; 9 nucleotides agree with TRBD1. CDR3 loop: CASNLQGASGSPLHF. For the CDR3, the DNA is TGTGCCAGCAACCTACAGGGGGCGAGTGGCTCACCCCTCCACTTT.